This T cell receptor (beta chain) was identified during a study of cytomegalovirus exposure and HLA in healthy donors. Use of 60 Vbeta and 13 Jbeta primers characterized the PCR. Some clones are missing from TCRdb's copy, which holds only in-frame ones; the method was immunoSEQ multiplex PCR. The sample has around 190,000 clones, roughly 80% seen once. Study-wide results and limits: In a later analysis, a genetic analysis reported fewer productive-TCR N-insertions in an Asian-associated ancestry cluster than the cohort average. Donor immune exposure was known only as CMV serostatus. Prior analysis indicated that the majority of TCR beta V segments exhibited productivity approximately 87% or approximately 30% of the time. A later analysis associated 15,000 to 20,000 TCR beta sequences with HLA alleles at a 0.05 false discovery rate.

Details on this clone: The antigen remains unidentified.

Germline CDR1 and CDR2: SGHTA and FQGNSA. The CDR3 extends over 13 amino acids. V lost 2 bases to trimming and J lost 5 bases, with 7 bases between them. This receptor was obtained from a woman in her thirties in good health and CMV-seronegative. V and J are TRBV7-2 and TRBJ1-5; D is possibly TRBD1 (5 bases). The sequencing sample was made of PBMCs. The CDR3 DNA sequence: TGTGCCAGCAGCTTAACAGGCTATCAGCCCCAGCATTTT. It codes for CASSLTGYQPQHF.